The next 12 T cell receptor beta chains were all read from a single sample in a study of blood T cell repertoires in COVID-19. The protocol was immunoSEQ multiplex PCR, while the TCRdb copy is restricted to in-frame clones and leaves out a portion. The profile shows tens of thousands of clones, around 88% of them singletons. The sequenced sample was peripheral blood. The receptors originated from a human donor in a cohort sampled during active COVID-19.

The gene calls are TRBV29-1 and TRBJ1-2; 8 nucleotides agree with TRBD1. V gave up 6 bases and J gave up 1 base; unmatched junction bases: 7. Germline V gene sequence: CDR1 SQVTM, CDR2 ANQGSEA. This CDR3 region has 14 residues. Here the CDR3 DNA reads TGCAGCGTAGTCGACAGGGGAGGTAACTATGGCTACACCTTC. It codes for CSVVDRGGNYGYTF. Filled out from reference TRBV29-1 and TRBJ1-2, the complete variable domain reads SAVISQKPSRDICQRGTSLTIQCQVDSQVTMMFWYRQQPGQSLTLIATANQGSEATYESGFVIDKFPISRPNLTFSTLTVSNMSPEDSSIYLCSVVDRGGNYGYTFGSGTRLTVV.

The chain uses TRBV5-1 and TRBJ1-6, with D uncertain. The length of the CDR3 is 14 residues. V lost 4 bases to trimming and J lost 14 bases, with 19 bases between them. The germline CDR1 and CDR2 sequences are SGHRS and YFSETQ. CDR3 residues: CASSPREGEGSLHF. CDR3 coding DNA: TGCGCCAGCAGCCCCCGGGAGGGCGAGGGATCCCTCCACTTT.

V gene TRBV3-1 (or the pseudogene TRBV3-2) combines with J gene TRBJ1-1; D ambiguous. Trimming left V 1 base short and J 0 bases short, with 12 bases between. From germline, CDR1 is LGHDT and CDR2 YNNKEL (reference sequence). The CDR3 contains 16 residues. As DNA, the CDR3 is TGTGCCAGCAGCCAAGCGCCGTGGGGAGTGAACACTGAAGCTTTCTTT. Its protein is CASSQAPWGVNTEAFF.

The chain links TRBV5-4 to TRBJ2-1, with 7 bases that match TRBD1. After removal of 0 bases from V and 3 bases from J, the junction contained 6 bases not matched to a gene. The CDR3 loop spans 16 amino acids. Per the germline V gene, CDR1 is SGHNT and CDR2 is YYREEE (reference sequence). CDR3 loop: CASSLGPGQNYNEQFF. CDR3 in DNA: TGTGCCAGCAGCTTGGGTCCGGGACAGAACTACAATGAGCAGTTCTTC.

CDR3 sequence: CATSRDGSGQPQHF. The CDR3 DNA follows: TGTGCCACCAGCAGAGATGGAAGCGGACAGCCCCAGCATTTT. The chain carries TRBV15 and TRBJ1-5; unclear D gene. This CDR3 is 14 amino acids long. CDR1 is LNHNV and CDR2 is YYDKDF in the germline V gene (reference sequence). Trimming left V 0 bases short and J 7 bases short, with 10 bases between.

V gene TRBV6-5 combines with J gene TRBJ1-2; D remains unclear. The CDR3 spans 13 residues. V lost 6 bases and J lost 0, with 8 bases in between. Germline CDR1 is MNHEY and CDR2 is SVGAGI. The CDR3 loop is CASRKSANYGYTF. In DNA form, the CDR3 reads TGTGCCAGCAGGAAAAGCGCTAACTATGGCTACACCTTC.

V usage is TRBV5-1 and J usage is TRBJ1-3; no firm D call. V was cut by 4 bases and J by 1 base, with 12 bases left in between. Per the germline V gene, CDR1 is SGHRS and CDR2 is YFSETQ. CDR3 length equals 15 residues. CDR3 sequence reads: CASSPFQASGNTIYF. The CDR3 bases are TGCGCCAGCAGCCCCTTTCAGGCTTCTGGAAACACCATATATTTT.

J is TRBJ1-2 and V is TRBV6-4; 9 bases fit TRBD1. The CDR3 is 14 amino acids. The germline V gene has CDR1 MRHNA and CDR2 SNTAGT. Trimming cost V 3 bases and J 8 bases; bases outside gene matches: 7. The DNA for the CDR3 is TGTGCCAGCAGTGAGGACAGGGGTGTACTAGGCTACACCTTC. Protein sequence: CASSEDRGVLGYTF.

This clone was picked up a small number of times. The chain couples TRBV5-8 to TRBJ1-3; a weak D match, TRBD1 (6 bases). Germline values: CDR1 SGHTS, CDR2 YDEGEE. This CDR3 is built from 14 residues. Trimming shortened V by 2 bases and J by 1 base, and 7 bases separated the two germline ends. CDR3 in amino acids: CASSFQGSGNTIYF. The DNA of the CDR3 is TGTGCCAGCAGCTTTCAGGGGTCTGGAAACACCATATATTTT.

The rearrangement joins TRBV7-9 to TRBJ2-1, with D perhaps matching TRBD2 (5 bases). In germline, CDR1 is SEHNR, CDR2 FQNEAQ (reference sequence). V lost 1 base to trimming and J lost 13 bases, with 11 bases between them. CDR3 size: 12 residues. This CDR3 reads CASSLGEQRQFF. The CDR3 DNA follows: TGTGCCAGCAGCTTAGGGGAGCAGAGACAGTTCTTC.

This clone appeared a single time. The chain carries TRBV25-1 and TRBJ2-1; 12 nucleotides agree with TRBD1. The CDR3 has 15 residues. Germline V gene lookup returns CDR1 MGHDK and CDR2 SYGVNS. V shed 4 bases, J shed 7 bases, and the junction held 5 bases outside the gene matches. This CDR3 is CASSGGQGAYNEQFF. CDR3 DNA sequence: TGTGCCAGCAGTGGGGGACAGGGGGCTTATAATGAGCAGTTCTTC.

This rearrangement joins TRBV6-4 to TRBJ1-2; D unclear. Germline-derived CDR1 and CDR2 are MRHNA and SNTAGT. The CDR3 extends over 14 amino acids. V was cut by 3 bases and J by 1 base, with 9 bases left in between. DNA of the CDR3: TGTGCCAGCAGTGAAAATCAGAATAACTATGGCTACACCTTC. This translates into CASSENQNNYGYTF.